Listed below are T cell receptor beta chains from one sample, sequenced in a study of control samples from healthy donors and cancer patients. Profiled with immunoSEQ multiplex PCR; TCRdb holds only in-frame clones, not every one. This sample has 80,000 to 100,000 clones, with 80% to 90% found just once. The sequencing sample was made of blood. The receptors were sampled from a man aged 25 to 40 in good health. The CDR3 runs from the conserved cysteine through the conserved F or W. Fields, in order: CDR3 DNA, CDR3 protein, D gene, J gene, V gene, clone size. D genes are given only for firm matches. The size entry is marked missing in some rows and otherwise reads once, few, many or a size class.

CDR3 DNA: TGCAGCGGGGGACAGCCACTCTATGGCTACACCTTC
CDR3 protein: CSGGQPLYGYTF
D gene: TRBD1
J gene: TRBJ1-2
V gene: TRBV29-1
clone size: .

CDR3 DNA: TGTGCCAGCAGCGTCGGAAATGGGGACTCGGCTTTCTTT
CDR3 protein: CASSVGNGDSAFF
D gene: .
J gene: TRBJ1-1
V gene: TRBV7-9
clone size: .

CDR3 DNA: TGCGCCAGCACCCTAGCGGGAGGCCGCCAAGAGACCCAGTACTTC
CDR3 protein: CASTLAGGRQETQYF
D gene: TRBD2
J gene: TRBJ2-5
V gene: TRBV5-1
clone size: few

CDR3 DNA: TGTGCCAGCAGCGTACTAGCGGGAGGAGGCGGTGAGCAGTTCTTC
CDR3 protein: CASSVLAGGGGEQFF
D gene: TRBD2
J gene: TRBJ2-1
V gene: TRBV9
clone size: .

CDR3 DNA: TGTGCCAGCAGCTTAAATCCAGGGGCCGGGGAGCTGTTTTTT
CDR3 protein: CASSLNPGAGELFF
D gene: .
J gene: TRBJ2-2
V gene: TRBV7-3
clone size: .

CDR3 DNA: TGTGCCAGCAGCCAGGTACGGGGAGGGGGAAACACTGAAGCTTTCTTT
CDR3 protein: CASSQVRGGGNTEAFF
D gene: .
J gene: TRBJ1-1
V gene: TRBV3-1/TRBV3-2
clone size: .

CDR3 DNA: TGTGCCAGCAGTTACTCTGGATCTCTGGGCACAGATACGCAGTATTTT
CDR3 protein: CASSYSGSLGTDTQYF
D gene: .
J gene: TRBJ2-3
V gene: TRBV6-5
clone size: .

CDR3 DNA: TGTGCCAGTAGTACCCCCGATTATAGCGAAAACACAGATACGCAGTATTTT
CDR3 protein: CASSTPDYSENTDTQYF
D gene: .
J gene: TRBJ2-3
V gene: TRBV19
clone size: .

CDR3 DNA: TGTGCCAGTAGACAGGGGATAAGGAATCAGCCCCAGCATTTT
CDR3 protein: CASRQGIRNQPQHF
D gene: TRBD1
J gene: TRBJ1-5
V gene: TRBV27
clone size: few

CDR3 DNA: TGTGCCAGCAGTTCCGGGACAGGGGTGGATGGCTACACCTTC
CDR3 protein: CASSSGTGVDGYTF
D gene: TRBD1
J gene: TRBJ1-2
V gene: TRBV27
clone size: .

CDR3 DNA: TGTGCCAGCAGAATGAACACTGAAGCTTTCTTT
CDR3 protein: CASRMNTEAFF
D gene: .
J gene: TRBJ1-1
V gene: TRBV28
clone size: .

CDR3 DNA: TGCAGCGTTGTTGGGGCGCGGAATGAAAAACTGTTTTTT
CDR3 protein: CSVVGARNEKLFF
D gene: .
J gene: TRBJ1-4
V gene: TRBV29-1
clone size: .

CDR3 DNA: TGTGCCAGTAGGACGACTAGCGGGAGTCGGTCAGATACGCAGTATTTT
CDR3 protein: CASRTTSGSRSDTQYF
D gene: TRBD2
J gene: TRBJ2-3
V gene: TRBV19
clone size: .

CDR3 DNA: TGTGCCACCAGTGGGGACAGGGTCTACAATGAGCAGTTCTTC
CDR3 protein: CATSGDRVYNEQFF
D gene: TRBD1
J gene: TRBJ2-1
V gene: TRBV24-1
clone size: .

CDR3 DNA: TGTGCCAGCTCACCTCCCCCCCCTAGCGGGAGGGCCGGGGGCGAGCAGTACTTC
CDR3 protein: CASSPPPPSGRAGGEQYF
D gene: TRBD2
J gene: TRBJ2-7
V gene: TRBV18
clone size: .

CDR3 DNA: TGTGCCAGCAGCACCGGGACAGGGTGGTACGAGCAGTACTTC
CDR3 protein: CASSTGTGWYEQYF
D gene: TRBD1
J gene: TRBJ2-7
V gene: TRBV2
clone size: .

CDR3 DNA: TGCGCCAGCAGCCCCGGGTGGGACCAAGAGACCCAGTACTTC
CDR3 protein: CASSPGWDQETQYF
D gene: .
J gene: TRBJ2-5
V gene: TRBV5-1
clone size: .

CDR3 DNA: TGTGCCAGCAGCTTGGGGGACAAGGATGGAAACACCATATATTTT
CDR3 protein: CASSLGDKDGNTIYF
D gene: .
J gene: TRBJ1-3
V gene: TRBV5-5
clone size: .

CDR3 DNA: TGTGCCACCAGTGATCCGACAGGGGGTGGAGAAGCTTTCTTT
CDR3 protein: CATSDPTGGGEAFF
D gene: TRBD1
J gene: TRBJ1-1
V gene: TRBV24-1
clone size: .

CDR3 DNA: TGTGCCAGCAGCGTAGGGGCTAGCGGGAGGAGGCATGAGCAGTTCTTC
CDR3 protein: CASSVGASGRRHEQFF
D gene: TRBD2
J gene: TRBJ2-1
V gene: TRBV9
clone size: .

CDR3 DNA: TGTGCCAGTAGTACCCGCCTACTAGCGGGAGATGGTTCTGGCTACGAGCAGTACTTC
CDR3 protein: CASSTRLLAGDGSGYEQYF
D gene: TRBD2
J gene: TRBJ2-7
V gene: TRBV19
clone size: .

CDR3 DNA: TGTGCCAGCAGTCTTCCCGGGACAGGACGGTATGGCTACACCTTC
CDR3 protein: CASSLPGTGRYGYTF
D gene: TRBD1
J gene: TRBJ1-2
V gene: TRBV28
clone size: .

CDR3 DNA: TGTGCCAGCAACCTCGGAGCGGGAGGCCTGGGAGAGCAGTACTTC
CDR3 protein: CASNLGAGGLGEQYF
D gene: TRBD2
J gene: TRBJ2-7
V gene: TRBV25-1
clone size: .

CDR3 DNA: TGTGCCAGCAGCTTAGTTCATCAGGGGCCAGGAGAGACCCAGTACTTC
CDR3 protein: CASSLVHQGPGETQYF
D gene: .
J gene: TRBJ2-5
V gene: TRBV7-2
clone size: .

CDR3 DNA: TGTGCCAGCAGTTTAACTGGGACAGGACCTTATGGCTACACCTTC
CDR3 protein: CASSLTGTGPYGYTF
D gene: TRBD1
J gene: TRBJ1-2
V gene: TRBV27
clone size: .

CDR3 DNA: TGTGCCAGCGGGCACGGGACGAACACCGGGGAGCTGTTTTTT
CDR3 protein: CASGHGTNTGELFF
D gene: .
J gene: TRBJ2-2
V gene: TRBV27
clone size: once

CDR3 DNA: TGCAGCCTTTCCCGGGACAGCAATGAGCAGTTCTTC
CDR3 protein: CSLSRDSNEQFF
D gene: TRBD1
J gene: TRBJ2-1
V gene: TRBV29-1
clone size: .

CDR3 DNA: TGTGCCAGTAGTCCAGGGGTTTCCTACGAGCAGTACTTC
CDR3 protein: CASSPGVSYEQYF
D gene: .
J gene: TRBJ2-7
V gene: TRBV19
clone size: .

CDR3 DNA: TGTGCCAGCAGCTTAAGGGATAATGAAGCTTTCTTT
CDR3 protein: CASSLRDNEAFF
D gene: .
J gene: TRBJ1-1
V gene: TRBV11-1
clone size: .

CDR3 DNA: TGTGCCAGTTCACCCCCCTCGGACAGATACGAGCAGTACTTC
CDR3 protein: CASSPPSDRYEQYF
D gene: .
J gene: TRBJ2-7
V gene: TRBV18
clone size: .

CDR3 DNA: TGCGCCAGCAGCTTAATAGGAGACCAAGAGACCCAGTACTTC
CDR3 protein: CASSLIGDQETQYF
D gene: .
J gene: TRBJ2-5
V gene: TRBV5-1
clone size: .

CDR3 DNA: TGTGCCAGCAGCAAGAAGGAACCGACAGACGTCTCTGGAAACACCATATATTTT
CDR3 protein: CASSKKEPTDVSGNTIYF
D gene: .
J gene: TRBJ1-3
V gene: TRBV7-8
clone size: .

CDR3 DNA: TGTGCCAGCAGTGAAGCGCTTACAGGGGGCCCCTACGAGCAGTACTTC
CDR3 protein: CASSEALTGGPYEQYF
D gene: TRBD1
J gene: TRBJ2-7
V gene: TRBV2
clone size: .

CDR3 DNA: TGTGCCAGCAGCCCGCCTCATGGACAGGGGGCGGATGGGGCCAACGTCCTGACTTTC
CDR3 protein: CASSPPHGQGADGANVLTF
D gene: TRBD1
J gene: TRBJ2-6
V gene: TRBV3-1/TRBV3-2
clone size: once

CDR3 DNA: TGTGCCAGCAGTTCCCACGGACAGCAAAAACTGTTTTTT
CDR3 protein: CASSSHGQQKLFF
D gene: .
J gene: TRBJ1-4
V gene: TRBV12-3/TRBV12-4
clone size: .

CDR3 DNA: TGTGCCACCAGTGATGCCGACAGCCAAGAGACCCAGTACTTC
CDR3 protein: CATSDADSQETQYF
D gene: .
J gene: TRBJ2-5
V gene: TRBV24-1
clone size: .

CDR3 DNA: TGTGCCAGCAGTCGTGACAGGGGTTCGTCTTCTTTCTTT
CDR3 protein: CASSRDRGSSSFF
D gene: TRBD1
J gene: TRBJ1-1
V gene: TRBV27
clone size: .

CDR3 DNA: TGTGCCAGCAGTGACTCGACCCGAAACACCGGGGAGCTGTTTTTT
CDR3 protein: CASSDSTRNTGELFF
D gene: .
J gene: TRBJ2-2
V gene: TRBV6-4
clone size: .

CDR3 DNA: TGTGCCAGCATCCTACAGGGGGAGAGGACAGATACGCAGTATTTT
CDR3 protein: CASILQGERTDTQYF
D gene: TRBD1
J gene: TRBJ2-3
V gene: TRBV2
clone size: .

CDR3 DNA: TGTGCCAGCACACAGAATAGCAATCAGCCCCAGCATTTT
CDR3 protein: CASTQNSNQPQHF
D gene: .
J gene: TRBJ1-5
V gene: TRBV12-3/TRBV12-4
clone size: .

CDR3 DNA: TGTGCCAGCACCCGACTCAATAGCAATCAGCCCCAGCATTTT
CDR3 protein: CASTRLNSNQPQHF
D gene: .
J gene: TRBJ1-5
V gene: TRBV2
clone size: .